Below are 15 T cell receptor beta chains sequenced from a single sample in a study of identical twins. TCRdb re-derived calls from the 5' RACE reads in MiXCR, one entry per CDR3 protein. The sample yields 500,000 to 550,000 distinct CDR3 sequences, approximately 22% seen once. This sample also belongs to another study, concerning T cells expressing NK-cell markers.

Material for sequencing was CD4+ T cells sorted from blood. These receptors all stem from a woman aged 18-30 years in good health.

The chain has TRBV15 and TRBJ2-3; D is undetermined. Trimming cost V 3 bases and J 4 bases, with 11 bases left between them. Germline V gives CDR1 LNHNV, CDR2 YYDKDF (reference sequence). The CDR3 has 14 amino acids. DNA for the CDR3: TGTGCCACCAGCAGCCTAAGGACCTCAGATACGCAGTATTTT. Its protein product is CATSSLRTSDTQYF.

The V and J genes are TRBV28 and TRBJ2-3; D possibly corresponds to TRBD2 (6 bases). Trimming left V 6 bases short and J 6 bases short, with 19 bases between. Germline V gives CDR1 MDHEN, CDR2 SYDVKM. The CDR3 runs to 15 residues. Here the CDR3 reads CASRTLGGRGDTQYF. The CDR3, as DNA: TGTGCCAGCAGGACGCTGGGGGGACGGGGCGATACGCAGTATTTT. Full variable domain (outside the CDR3, taken from reference TRBV28 and TRBJ2-3): DVKVTQSSRYLVKRTGEKVFLECVQDMDHENMFWYRQDPGLGLRLIYFSYDVKMKEKGDIPEGYSVSREKKERFSLILESASTNQTSMYLCASRTLGGRGDTQYFGPGTRLTVL.

This chain joins TRBV20-1 and TRBJ1-1, with D unclear. V was clipped by 1 base and J by 5 bases, with 14 bases between them. Looked up from germline, CDR1 is DFQATT and CDR2 is SNEGSKA (reference sequence). The CDR3 covers 14 residues. In DNA form, the CDR3 reads TGCAGTGCTAGAGGGGTATGGTCGGGAACTGAAGCTTTCTTT. Translated: CSARGVWSGTEAFF.

This chain joins TRBV7-2 and TRBJ2-1, with D perhaps matching TRBD2 (5 bases). Germline loops: CDR1 SGHTA, CDR2 FQGNSA. V was clipped by 1 base and J by 10 bases, with 17 bases between them. This CDR3 contains 15 residues. This CDR3 reads CASSLGEGLRREQFF. CDR3 DNA sequence: TGTGCCAGCAGCTTAGGTGAAGGACTCAGACGGGAGCAGTTCTTC.

This chain joins TRBV6-2 or TRBV6-3 and TRBJ2-3, with 8 bases matching TRBD1. The junction had 7 bases not matched to a gene; V was cut back by 5 bases and J by 6 bases. Germline CDR1 reads MNHEY; CDR2 reads SVGEGT. The CDR3 consists of 14 residues. The DNA for the CDR3 is TGTGCCAGCAGTCGCCAGGGGGCCTCGGATACGCAGTATTTT. Its translation: CASSRQGASDTQYF.

This rearrangement joins TRBV4-3 to TRBJ2-2; the match to TRBD2 covers 9 bases. The CDR3 totals 15 residues. Germline-derived CDR1 and CDR2 are LGHNA and YSLEER. Trimming took 3 bases from V and 5 from J; bases not matched to a gene: 4. This CDR3 reads CASSHLLAGTGELFF. CDR3 DNA: TGCGCCAGCAGCCATCTTCTAGCGGGGACCGGGGAGCTGTTTTTT.

The genes are TRBV20-1 and TRBJ1-2, with TRBD1 as a possible D gene (6 bases). Germline V gene sequence: CDR1 DFQATT, CDR2 SNEGSKA (reference sequence). V gave up 1 base and J gave up 8 bases, with 14 bases separating them. The CDR3 consists of 13 residues. CDR3: CSARVDSWLGYTF. Written as DNA, the CDR3 is TGCAGTGCTAGAGTGGACAGCTGGTTAGGCTACACCTTC.

In DNA form, the CDR3 reads TGTGCCATCAGTGACGTCAGCGTCTCCTACGAGCAGTACTTC. Translated, it gives CAISDVSVSYEQYF. This chain uses TRBV10-3 with TRBJ2-7; no clear D. Trimming removed 3 bases at V and 0 bases at J, with 9 bases between. The germline V gene has CDR1 ENHRY and CDR2 SYGVKD. This CDR3 is 14 amino acids long.

This clonotype was observed at least ten times. The chain joins TRBV10-3 to TRBJ2-7; 7 nucleotides agree with TRBD1. This CDR3 has 12 residues. The ends lost 10 bases at V and 6 bases at J; junction bases unmatched: 9. From germline, CDR1 is ENHRY and CDR2 SYGVKD. CDR3 nucleotides: TGTGCCACCTCGACAGGGATCAGCGAGCAGTACTTC. Translation: CATSTGISEQYF.

The V and J genes are TRBV12-3 or TRBV12-4 and TRBJ2-6; a possible D gene is TRBD1 (6 bases). CDR3 length: 15 amino acids. Trimming pared 6 bases from V and 4 bases from J, leaving 13 bases between. The CDR3 bases are TGTGCCAGCAGAAAGGGGGTATCGGGGGCCAACGTCCTGACTTTC. It codes for CASRKGVSGANVLTF.

This chain uses TRBV2 with TRBJ2-2, with TRBD1 matching 8 bases. V lost 4 bases and J lost 3; bases outside the gene matches: 1. The length of the CDR3 is 14 residues. Germline V gene lookup returns CDR1 SNHLY and CDR2 FYNNEI. The CDR3 loop reads CASSAGGYTGELFF. DNA of the CDR3: TGTGCCAGCAGTGCAGGGGGCTACACCGGGGAGCTGTTTTTT. Full variable domain (missing parts from reference TRBV2 and TRBJ2-2): EPEVTQTPSHQVTQMGQEVILRCVPISNHLYFYWYRQILGQKVEFLVSFYNNEISEKSEIFDDQFSVERPDGSNFTLKIRSTKLEDSAMYFCASSAGGYTGELFFGEGSRLTVL.

This chain uses TRBV3-1 with TRBJ2-7; TRBD1 matches at 8 bases. V lost 4 bases to trimming and J lost 2 bases; unmatched junction nucleotides: 7. The CDR3 covers 15 residues. Germline V gene sequence: CDR1 LGHDT, CDR2 YNNKEL (reference sequence). CDR3 nucleotide sequence: TGTGCCAGCAGCCTCCAGGGGGCGAGACCCTACGAGCAGTACTTC. It yields the protein CASSLQGARPYEQYF.

The V call is TRBV11-3, the J call TRBJ2-7; perhaps D is TRBD1 or TRBD2 (5 bases each). Germline lookup yields CDR1 SGHNT and CDR2 YENEEA. The CDR3 has 14 amino acids. Trimming pared 4 bases from V and 8 bases from J, leaving 18 bases between. The chain's CDR3 is CASSSGGRMGQQYF. The CDR3 region has the DNA TGTGCCAGCAGCTCAGGAGGCAGAATGGGGCAGCAGTACTTC.

This clonotype occurred many times. V is TRBV12-3 or TRBV12-4 and J is TRBJ2-5; 9 bases match TRBD2. V lost 3 bases to trimming and J lost 5 bases; unmatched junction nucleotides: 7. The CDR3 has 15 amino acids. This CDR3 reads CASSFGGLAMETQYF. The CDR3, as DNA: TGTGCCAGCAGTTTTGGCGGACTAGCGATGGAGACCCAGTACTTC.

This clonotype has just a few counts. This rearrangement joins TRBV5-5 to TRBJ1-1, with D possibly TRBD1 on 5 matching bases. CDR3 size: 14 residues. V gave up 5 bases and J gave up 3 bases, with 14 bases separating them. Germline lookup yields CDR1 SGHKS and CDR2 YYEKEE (reference sequence). CDR3 sequence: CASSGGWAHTEAFF. The CDR3, as DNA: TGTGCCAGCAGTGGGGGATGGGCACACACTGAAGCTTTCTTT. The whole variable domain, remainder taken from reference TRBV5-5 and TRBJ1-1, is DAGVTQSPTHLIKTRGQQVTLRCSPISGHKSVSWYQQVLGQGPQFIFQYYEKEERGRGNFPDRFSARQFPNYSSELNVNALLLGDSALYLCASSGGWAHTEAFFGQGTRLTVV.